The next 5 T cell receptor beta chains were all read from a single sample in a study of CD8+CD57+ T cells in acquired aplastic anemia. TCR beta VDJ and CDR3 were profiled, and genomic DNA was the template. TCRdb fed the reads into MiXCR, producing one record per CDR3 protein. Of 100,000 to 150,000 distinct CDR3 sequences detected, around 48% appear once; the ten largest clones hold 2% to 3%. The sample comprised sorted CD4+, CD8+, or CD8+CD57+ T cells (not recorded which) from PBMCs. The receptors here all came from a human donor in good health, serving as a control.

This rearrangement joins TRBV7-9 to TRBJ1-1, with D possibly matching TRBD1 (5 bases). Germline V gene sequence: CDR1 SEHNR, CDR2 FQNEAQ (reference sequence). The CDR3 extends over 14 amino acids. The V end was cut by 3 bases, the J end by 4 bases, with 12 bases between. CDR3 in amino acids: CASSLVAGRTEAFF. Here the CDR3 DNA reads TGTGCCAGCAGCTTGGTGGCAGGGCGCACTGAAGCTTTCTTT.

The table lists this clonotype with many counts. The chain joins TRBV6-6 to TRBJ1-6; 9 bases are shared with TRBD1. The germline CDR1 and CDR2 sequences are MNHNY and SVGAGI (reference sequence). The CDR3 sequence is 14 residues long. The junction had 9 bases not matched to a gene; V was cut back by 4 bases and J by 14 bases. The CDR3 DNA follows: TGTGCCAGCAGTTTTACAGGGGGCAGGGTGTCCCTCCACTTT. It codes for CASSFTGGRVSLHF.

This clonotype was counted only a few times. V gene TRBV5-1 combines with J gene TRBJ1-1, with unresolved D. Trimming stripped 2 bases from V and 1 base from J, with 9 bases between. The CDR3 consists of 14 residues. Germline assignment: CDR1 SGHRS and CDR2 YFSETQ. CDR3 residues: CASSLIDPNTEAFF. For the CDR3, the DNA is TGCGCCAGCAGCTTAATCGACCCGAACACTGAAGCTTTCTTT.

The CDR3, as DNA: TGCAGTGCTAGGTTCGGGGGCAGGGGAAGCACAGATACGCAGTATTTT. This codes for CSARFGGRGSTDTQYF. The chain carries TRBV20-1 and TRBJ2-3, with D perhaps TRBD1 or TRBD2 (6 bases each). CDR3 length: 16 amino acids. V was shortened by 3 bases and J by 0 bases, with 16 bases between the two germline ends. Germline CDR1 DFQATT, CDR2 SNEGSKA (reference sequence).

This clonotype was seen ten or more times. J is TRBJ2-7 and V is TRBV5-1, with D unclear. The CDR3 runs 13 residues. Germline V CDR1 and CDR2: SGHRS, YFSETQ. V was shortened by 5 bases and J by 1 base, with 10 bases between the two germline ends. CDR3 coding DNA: TGCGCCAGCAGACTTTGGTTTTCCTACGAGCAGTACTTC. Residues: CASRLWFSYEQYF.